This TCR beta chain derives from a study of shared clonotypes between healthy human individuals. About the study: A donor's plate count was three for CD4 naive and three for CD4 memory; CD8 naive had two and CD8 memory one.

Authors' data handling: There were no quality scores in the junction-only immunoSEQ sequences, so filtering differed. Clones were sequenced by immunoSEQ multiplex PCR, and TCRdb holds only the in-frame ones, with some missing. The V and J calls and clone size are taken from that table; D and trimming were inferred from the DNA. The sample lists about 1 million clones, 65% to 80% seen once, with 1.4% to 1.5% in the top ten. In germline, CDR1 is SGHRS, CDR2 YFSETQ. V was pared by 4 bases and J by 3 bases, with 8 bases of the junction left unmatched. This CDR3 spans 17 amino acids. The sequenced sample consisted of memory CD4+ T cells sorted from blood. Subset: CD45RA-negative fraction. The TCR was taken from a man in his late teens or twenties in good health. The chain joins TRBV5-1 to TRBJ2-2, with TRBD2 identical over 11 bases. In DNA, the CDR3 is TGCGCCAGCAGCGGGACAGCTAGCGGGGGGTACACCGGGGAGCTGTTTTTT. Residues: CASSGTASGGYTGELFF.